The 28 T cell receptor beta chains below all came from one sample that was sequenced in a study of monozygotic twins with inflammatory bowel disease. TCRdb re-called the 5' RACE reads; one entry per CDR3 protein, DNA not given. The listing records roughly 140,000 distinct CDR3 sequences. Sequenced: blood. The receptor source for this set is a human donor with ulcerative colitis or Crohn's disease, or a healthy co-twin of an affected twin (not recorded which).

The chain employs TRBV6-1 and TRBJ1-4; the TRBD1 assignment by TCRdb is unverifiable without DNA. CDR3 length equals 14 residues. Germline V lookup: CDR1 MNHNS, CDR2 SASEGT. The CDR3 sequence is CASRETGRNEKLFF.

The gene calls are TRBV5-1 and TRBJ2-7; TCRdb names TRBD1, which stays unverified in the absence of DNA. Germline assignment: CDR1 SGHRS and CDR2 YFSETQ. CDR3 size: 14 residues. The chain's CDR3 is CASSLTTGGYEQYF.

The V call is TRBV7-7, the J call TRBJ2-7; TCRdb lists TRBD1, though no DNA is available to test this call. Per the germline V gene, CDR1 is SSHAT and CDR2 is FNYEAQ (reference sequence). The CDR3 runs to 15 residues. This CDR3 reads CASSITWGPIYEQYF.

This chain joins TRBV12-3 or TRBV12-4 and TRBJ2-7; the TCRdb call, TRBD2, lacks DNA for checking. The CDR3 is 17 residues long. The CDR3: CASSLARLEVASYEQYF.

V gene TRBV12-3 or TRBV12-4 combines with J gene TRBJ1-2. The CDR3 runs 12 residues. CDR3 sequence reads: CASSPYIYGYTF.

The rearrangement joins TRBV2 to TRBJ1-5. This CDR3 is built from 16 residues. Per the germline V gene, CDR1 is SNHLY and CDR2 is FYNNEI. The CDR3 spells CASSSMERGADQPQHF. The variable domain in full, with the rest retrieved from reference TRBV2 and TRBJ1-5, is EPEVTQTPSHQVTQMGQEVILRCVPISNHLYFYWYRQILGQKVEFLVSFYNNEISEKSEIFDDQFSVERPDGSNFTLKIRSTKLEDSAMYFCASSSMERGADQPQHFGDGTRLSIL.

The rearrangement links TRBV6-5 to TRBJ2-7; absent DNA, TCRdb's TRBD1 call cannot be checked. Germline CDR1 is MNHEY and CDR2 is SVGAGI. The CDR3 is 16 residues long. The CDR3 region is CASSYVGTGERGEQYF.

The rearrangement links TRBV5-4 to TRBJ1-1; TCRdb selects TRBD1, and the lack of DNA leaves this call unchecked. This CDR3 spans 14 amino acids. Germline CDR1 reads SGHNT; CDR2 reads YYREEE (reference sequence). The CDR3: CASSPDRVRTEAFF.

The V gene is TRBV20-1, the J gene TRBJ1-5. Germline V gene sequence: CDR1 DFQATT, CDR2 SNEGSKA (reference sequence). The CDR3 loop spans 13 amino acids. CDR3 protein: CSARVGRNQPQHF.

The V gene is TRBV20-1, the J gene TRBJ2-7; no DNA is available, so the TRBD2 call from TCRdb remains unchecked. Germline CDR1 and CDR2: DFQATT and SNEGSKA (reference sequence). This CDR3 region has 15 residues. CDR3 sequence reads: CSARTSGARSYEQYF.

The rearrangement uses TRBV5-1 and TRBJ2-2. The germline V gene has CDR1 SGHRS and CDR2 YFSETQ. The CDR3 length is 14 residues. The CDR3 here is CASSLGQQTGELFF.

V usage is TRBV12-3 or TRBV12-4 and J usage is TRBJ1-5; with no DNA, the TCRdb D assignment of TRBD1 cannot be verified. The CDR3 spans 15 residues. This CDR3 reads CASSQGVVRNQPQHF.

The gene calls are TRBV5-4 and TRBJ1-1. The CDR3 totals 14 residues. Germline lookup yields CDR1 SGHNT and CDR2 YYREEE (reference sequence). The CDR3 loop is CASSPTRGSTEAFF.

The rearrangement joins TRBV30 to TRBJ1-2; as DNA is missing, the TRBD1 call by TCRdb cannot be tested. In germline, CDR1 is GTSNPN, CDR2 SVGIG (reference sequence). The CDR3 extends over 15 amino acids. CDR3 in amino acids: CAWSDGAGGAYGYTF.

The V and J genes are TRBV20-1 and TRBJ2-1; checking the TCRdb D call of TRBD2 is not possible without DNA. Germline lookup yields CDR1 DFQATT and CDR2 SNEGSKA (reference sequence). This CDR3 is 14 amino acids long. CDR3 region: CSARGSRLALEQFF.

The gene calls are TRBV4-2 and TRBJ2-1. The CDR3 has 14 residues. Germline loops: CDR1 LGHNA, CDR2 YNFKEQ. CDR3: CASSQGGSYNEQFF.

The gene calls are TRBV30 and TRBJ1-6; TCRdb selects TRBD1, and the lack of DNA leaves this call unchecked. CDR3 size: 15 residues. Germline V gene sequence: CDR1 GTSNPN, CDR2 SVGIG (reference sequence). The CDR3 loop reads CAWSLRDRGYSPLHF.

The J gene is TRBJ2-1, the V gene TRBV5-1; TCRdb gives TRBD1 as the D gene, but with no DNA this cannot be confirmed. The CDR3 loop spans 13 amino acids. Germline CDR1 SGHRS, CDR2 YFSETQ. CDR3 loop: CASSPRQGPEQFF.

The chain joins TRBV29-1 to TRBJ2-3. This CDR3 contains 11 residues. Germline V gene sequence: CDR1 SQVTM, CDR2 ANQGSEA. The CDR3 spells CSVVWGDTQYF.

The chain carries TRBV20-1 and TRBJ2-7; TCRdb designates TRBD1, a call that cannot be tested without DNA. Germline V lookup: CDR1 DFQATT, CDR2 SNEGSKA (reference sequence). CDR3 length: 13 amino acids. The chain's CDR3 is CSAIRDRGYEQYF.

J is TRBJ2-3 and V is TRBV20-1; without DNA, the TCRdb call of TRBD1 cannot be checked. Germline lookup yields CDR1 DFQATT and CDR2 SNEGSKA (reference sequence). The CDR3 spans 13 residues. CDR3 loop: CSARRQVGDTQYF.

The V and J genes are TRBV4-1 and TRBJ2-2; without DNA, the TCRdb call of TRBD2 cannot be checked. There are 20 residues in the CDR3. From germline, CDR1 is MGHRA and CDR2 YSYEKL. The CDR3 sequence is CASSQEASGPSYPTTGELFF.

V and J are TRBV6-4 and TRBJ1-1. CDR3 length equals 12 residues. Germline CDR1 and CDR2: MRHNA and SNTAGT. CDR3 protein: CASSDSDGDAFF.

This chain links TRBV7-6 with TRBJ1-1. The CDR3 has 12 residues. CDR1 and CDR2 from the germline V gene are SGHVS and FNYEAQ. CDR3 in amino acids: CASSLDRNDAFF.

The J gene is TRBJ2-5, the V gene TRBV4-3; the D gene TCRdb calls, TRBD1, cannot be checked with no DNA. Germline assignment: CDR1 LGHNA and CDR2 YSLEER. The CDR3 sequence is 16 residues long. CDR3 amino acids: CASSRSVGGVGETQYF.

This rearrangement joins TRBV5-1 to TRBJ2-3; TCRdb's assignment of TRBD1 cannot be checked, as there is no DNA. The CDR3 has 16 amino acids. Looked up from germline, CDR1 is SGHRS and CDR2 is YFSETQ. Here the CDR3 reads CASSLGPGQGKDTQYF.

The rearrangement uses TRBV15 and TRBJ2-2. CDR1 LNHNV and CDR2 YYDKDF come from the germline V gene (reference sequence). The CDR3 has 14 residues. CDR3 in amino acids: CATSRDLYTGELFF.

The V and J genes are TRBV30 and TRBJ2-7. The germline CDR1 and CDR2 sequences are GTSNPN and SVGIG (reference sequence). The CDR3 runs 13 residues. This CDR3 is CAWSVGNYYEQYF.